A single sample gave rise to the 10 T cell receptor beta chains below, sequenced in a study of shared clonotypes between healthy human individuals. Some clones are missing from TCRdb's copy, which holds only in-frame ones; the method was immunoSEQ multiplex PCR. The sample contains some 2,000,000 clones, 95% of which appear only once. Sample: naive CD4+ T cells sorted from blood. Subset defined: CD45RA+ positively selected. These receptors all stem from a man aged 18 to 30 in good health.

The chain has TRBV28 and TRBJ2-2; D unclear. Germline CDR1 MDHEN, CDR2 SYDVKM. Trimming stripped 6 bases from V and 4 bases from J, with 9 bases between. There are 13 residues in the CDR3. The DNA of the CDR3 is TGTGCCAGCAGCAGGCACCCCACCGGGGAGCTGTTTTTT. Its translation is CASSRHPTGELFF.

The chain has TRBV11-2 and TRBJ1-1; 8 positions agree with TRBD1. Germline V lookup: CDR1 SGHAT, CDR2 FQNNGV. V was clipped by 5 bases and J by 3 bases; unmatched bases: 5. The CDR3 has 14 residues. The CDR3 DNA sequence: TGTGCCAGCAGCGTCACACAGGGGGACACTGAAGCTTTCTTT. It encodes CASSVTQGDTEAFF.

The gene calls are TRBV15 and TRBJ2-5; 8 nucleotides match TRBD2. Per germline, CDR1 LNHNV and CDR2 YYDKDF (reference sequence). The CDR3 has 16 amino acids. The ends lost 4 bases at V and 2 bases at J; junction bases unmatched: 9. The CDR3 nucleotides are TGTGCCACCAGCAATATAGCGGGGAGGGTTCAAGAGACCCAGTACTTC. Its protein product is CATSNIAGRVQETQYF.

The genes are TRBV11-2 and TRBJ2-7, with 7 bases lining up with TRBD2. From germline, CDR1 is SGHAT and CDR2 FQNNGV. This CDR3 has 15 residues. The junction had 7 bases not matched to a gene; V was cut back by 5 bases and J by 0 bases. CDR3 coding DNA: TGTGCCAGCAGCCCGTACGAGCGGGGCTCCTACGAGCAGTACTTC. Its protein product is CASSPYERGSYEQYF. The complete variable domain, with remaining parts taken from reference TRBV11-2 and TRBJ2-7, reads EAGVAQSPRYKIIEKRQSVAFWCNPISGHATLYWYQQILGQGPKLLIQFQNNGVVDDSQLPKDRFSAERLKGVDSTLKIQPAKLEDSAVYLCASSPYERGSYEQYFGPGTRLTVT.

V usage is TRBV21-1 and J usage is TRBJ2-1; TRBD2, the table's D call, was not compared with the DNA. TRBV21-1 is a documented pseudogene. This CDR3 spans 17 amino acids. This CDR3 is CASSKGGGGCSTSEQFF. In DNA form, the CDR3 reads TGTGCCAGCAGCAAAGGCGGCGGAGGGTGCAGCACAAGTGAGCAGTTCTTC.

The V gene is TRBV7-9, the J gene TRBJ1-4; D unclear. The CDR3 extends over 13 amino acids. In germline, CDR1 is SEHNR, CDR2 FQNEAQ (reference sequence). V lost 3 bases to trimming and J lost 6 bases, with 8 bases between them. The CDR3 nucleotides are TGTGCCAGCAGCTTGTCCGCGGATGAAAAACTGTTTTTT. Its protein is CASSLSADEKLFF.

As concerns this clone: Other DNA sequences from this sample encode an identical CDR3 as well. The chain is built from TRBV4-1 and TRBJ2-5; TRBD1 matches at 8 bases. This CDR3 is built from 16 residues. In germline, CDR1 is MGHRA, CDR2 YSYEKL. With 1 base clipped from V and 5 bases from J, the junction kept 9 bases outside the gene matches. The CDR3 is CASSQGEAGGRETQYF. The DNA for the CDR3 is TGCGCCAGCAGCCAAGGAGAGGCAGGGGGCCGGGAGACCCAGTACTTC.

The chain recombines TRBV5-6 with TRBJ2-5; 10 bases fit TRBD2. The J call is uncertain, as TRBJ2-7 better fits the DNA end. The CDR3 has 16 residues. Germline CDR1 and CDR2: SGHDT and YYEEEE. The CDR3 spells CASSLGLAGPSYEQYF. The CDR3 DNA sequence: TGTGCCAGCAGCTTGGGACTAGCGGGTCCGTCGTACGAGCAGTACTTC.

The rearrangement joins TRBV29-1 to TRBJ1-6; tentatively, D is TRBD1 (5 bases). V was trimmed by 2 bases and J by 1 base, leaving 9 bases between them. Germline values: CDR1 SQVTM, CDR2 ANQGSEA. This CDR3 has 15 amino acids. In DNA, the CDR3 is TGCAGCGTTGAACAGGGTGATTCCTATAATTCACCCCTCCACTTT. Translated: CSVEQGDSYNSPLHF.

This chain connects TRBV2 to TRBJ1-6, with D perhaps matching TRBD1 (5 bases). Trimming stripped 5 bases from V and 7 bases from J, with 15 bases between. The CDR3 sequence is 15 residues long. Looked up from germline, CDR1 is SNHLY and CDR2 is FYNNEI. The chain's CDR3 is CASSSDTGANSPLHF. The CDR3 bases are TGTGCCAGCAGTTCGGATACAGGCGCAAATTCACCCCTCCACTTT.